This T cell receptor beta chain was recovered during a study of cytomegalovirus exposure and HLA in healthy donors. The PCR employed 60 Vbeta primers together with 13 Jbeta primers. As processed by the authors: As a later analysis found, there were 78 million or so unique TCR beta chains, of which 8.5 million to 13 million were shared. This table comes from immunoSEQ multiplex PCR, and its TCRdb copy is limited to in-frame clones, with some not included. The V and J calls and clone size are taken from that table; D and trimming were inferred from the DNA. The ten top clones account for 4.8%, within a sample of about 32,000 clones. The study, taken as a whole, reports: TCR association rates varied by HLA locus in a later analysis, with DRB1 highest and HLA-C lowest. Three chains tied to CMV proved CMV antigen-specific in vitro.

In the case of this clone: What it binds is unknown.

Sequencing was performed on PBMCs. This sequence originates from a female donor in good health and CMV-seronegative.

Here the CDR3 DNA reads TGTGCCAGCTCACCAGGGGGGGCTTCCTATAATTCACCCCTCCACTTT. The encoded protein is CASSPGGASYNSPLHF. J is TRBJ1-6 and V is TRBV18; D might be TRBD1 (6 bases). Deletions cut 2 bases from V and 1 base from J, with 9 bases between. The germline gives CDR1 KGHSH, CDR2 LQKENI. The length of the CDR3 is 16 residues.